The 22 T cell receptor beta chains below come from one sample, sequenced in a study of OX40 agonist ivuxolimab in advanced cancers. Using immunoSEQ multiplex PCR, the repertoire was profiled, and TCRdb retains in-frame clones only, with some absent. Among 60,000 to 75,000 clones listed, less than 95% were seen once. The source was CD4+ or CD8+ T cells sorted from blood, collected in a trial of the OX40 agonist ivuxolimab. The receptors were gathered from an adult with an advanced solid tumor such as melanoma, head and neck, liver or kidney cancer.

This chain joins TRBV5-6 and TRBJ1-2; D not certain. The CDR3 contains 14 residues. CDR1 SGHDT and CDR2 YYEEEE come from the germline V gene. V lost 0 bases and J 4 bases, leaving 10 bases between the germline ends. The CDR3 loop reads CASSLVQDLYGYTF. The CDR3 bases are TGTGCCAGCAGCTTGGTGCAGGACCTCTATGGCTACACCTTC.

The CDR3, as DNA: TGCGCCAGCAGCCAAGAACAGACAGGGCCCACCTACGAGCAGTACTTC. Translating it yields CASSQEQTGPTYEQYF. The chain has TRBV4-1 and TRBJ2-7, with 7 bases lining up with TRBD1. Losses at the gene ends were 0 bases for V and 2 bases for J; bases not matched to a gene: 7. In germline, CDR1 is MGHRA, CDR2 YSYEKL. The CDR3 loop spans 16 amino acids.

The chain employs TRBV18 and TRBJ2-6; no definite D call. The CDR3 is made up of 14 amino acids. Trimming stripped 3 bases from V and 2 bases from J, with 5 bases between. Germline V gene data show CDR1 as KGHSH and CDR2 as LQKENI. This CDR3 reads CASSPGAGANVLTF. DNA of the CDR3: TGTGCCAGCTCACCTGGAGCTGGGGCCAACGTCCTGACTTTC. The full variable domain, in which reference TRBV18 and TRBJ2-6 provide the parts outside the CDR3, is NAGVMQNPRHLVRRRGQEARLRCSPMKGHSHVYWYRQLPEEGLKFMVYLQKENIIDESGMPKERFSAEFPKEGPSILRIQQVVRGDSAAYFCASSPGAGANVLTFGAGSRLTVL.

This chain uses TRBV4-1 with TRBJ2-3; tentatively, D is TRBD2 (5 bases). V gave up 2 bases and J gave up 5 bases, with 8 bases separating them. In germline, CDR1 is MGHRA, CDR2 YSYEKL. The CDR3 spans 13 residues. The CDR3 reads CASSQISGDTQYF. Written as DNA, the CDR3 is TGCGCCAGCAGCCAAATAAGCGGAGATACGCAGTATTTT.

This chain joins TRBV7-9 and TRBJ2-3; 9 bases line up with TRBD2. Unmatched junction bases numbered 5, after V lost 4 bases and J lost 0 bases. Germline-derived CDR1 and CDR2 are SEHNR and FQNEAQ (reference sequence). CDR3 size: 16 residues. CDR3 bases: TGTGCCAGCAGCTGGAATAGCGGGAGTAGCACAGATACGCAGTATTTT. It is translated as CASSWNSGSSTDTQYF. Supplemented by reference TRBV7-9 and TRBJ2-3, the full variable domain reads DTGVSQNPRHKITKRGQNVTFRCDPISEHNRLYWYRQTLGQGPEFLTYFQNEAQLEKSRLLSDRFSAERPKGSFSTLEIQRTEQGDSAMYLCASSWNSGSSTDTQYFGPGTRLTVL.

On this clone: The junction does not match germline at one end; this may be a read error. The chain combines TRBV11-3 with TRBJ2-2; tentatively, D is TRBD2 (6 bases). Germline CDR1 and CDR2: SGHNT and YENEEA. The CDR3 is made up of 14 amino acids. The CDR3 is CASSLGTNSVILVF. The CDR3 DNA reads as TGTGCCAGCAGCTTAGGGACTAACTCCGTGATCTTGGTTTTT.

In its sample, this clone was seen a few times. The chain employs TRBV9 and TRBJ2-2; D call uncertain. The germline gives CDR1 SGDLS, CDR2 YYNGEE. The CDR3 consists of 13 residues. The ends were cut back, 0 bases at V and 4 bases at J, with 4 bases in the middle. The CDR3 region has the DNA TGTGCCAGCAGCGTAGGTCTCACCGGGGAGCTGTTTTTT. Its translation is CASSVGLTGELFF.

This sequence joins TRBV4-1 and TRBJ1-5, with TRBD1 as a possible D gene (6 bases). From germline, CDR1 is MGHRA and CDR2 YSYEKL. V dropped 2 bases and J dropped 4 bases, with 12 bases sitting between them. This CDR3 is 15 amino acids long. As DNA, the CDR3 is TGCGCCAGCAGCCAATTGGACGGACAGAATCAGCCCCAGCATTTT. Its protein is CASSQLDGQNQPQHF.

DNA for the CDR3: TGCGCCAGCAGCTTGGGTGGACTAGGGGGCCAAGAGACCCAGTACTTC. Translation gives CASSLGGLGGQETQYF. The J gene is TRBJ2-5, the V gene TRBV5-1; perhaps TRBD2 as D (7 bases). The CDR3 length is 16 residues. Trimming removed 0 bases at V and 1 base at J, with 13 bases between. Per germline, CDR1 SGHRS and CDR2 YFSETQ.

The chain employs TRBV7-6 and TRBJ2-5, with D tentatively TRBD1 (5 bases). Germline CDR1 SGHVS, CDR2 FNYEAQ. The CDR3 length is 15 residues. V lost 1 base and J 5 bases, leaving 14 bases between the germline ends. The CDR3 region is CASSLVVAGSETQYF. The CDR3 DNA reads TGTGCCAGCAGCTTAGTTGTGGCAGGGTCGGAGACCCAGTACTTC.

The chain joins TRBV10-1 to TRBJ2-5, with TRBD1 identical over 9 bases. The V gene end was trimmed by 0 bases and the J gene end by 2 bases; junction bases not matched to a gene: 1. The germline V gene has CDR1 WNHNN and CDR2 SYGVQD (reference sequence). There are 15 residues in the CDR3. CDR3 region: CASSESGTGQETQYF. CDR3 nucleotide sequence: TGCGCCAGCAGTGAGTCGGGGACAGGGCAAGAGACCCAGTACTTC.

The chain employs TRBV10-1 and TRBJ2-7, with D unresolved. CDR1 and CDR2 from the germline V gene are WNHNN and SYGVQD (reference sequence). The CDR3 has 13 amino acids. V dropped 4 bases and J dropped 3 bases, with 10 bases sitting between them. This chain's CDR3 is CASSGGLGYEQYF. CDR3 nucleotide sequence: TGCGCCAGCAGTGGCGGTCTTGGCTACGAGCAGTACTTC.

The CDR3 DNA sequence: TGTGCCAGCAGTTCACTAGCGGGGGGAGAGACCCAGTACTTC. Protein product: CASSSLAGGETQYF. The rearrangement uses TRBV27 and TRBJ2-5; TRBD2 matches 12 bases. J gave up 4 bases and V 4 bases, and 1 base lay outside the gene matches. Looked up from germline, CDR1 is MNHEY and CDR2 is SMNVEV (reference sequence). The CDR3 contains 14 residues.

This clone occurred once. One end of the junction does not line up with germline, which may come from a read error. As DNA, the CDR3 is TGTGCTAGCAGCACCGGGACTGAGGGAGAGACCCAGTACTTC. Translated, it gives CASSTGTEGETQYF. J is TRBJ2-5 and V is TRBV7-7, with D perhaps TRBD2 (6 bases). Germline lookup yields CDR1 SSHAT and CDR2 FNYEAQ (reference sequence). CDR3 length: 14 residues.

This chain uses TRBV30 with TRBJ2-3, with D possibly called TRBD1 or TRBD2 (5 bases each). Looked up from germline, CDR1 is GTSNPN and CDR2 is SVGIG (reference sequence). The CDR3 is 13 amino acids. V was cut by 6 bases and J by 2 bases, with 12 bases left in between. The CDR3 DNA reads as TGTGCCTGCGGGACGGATTTCACAGATACGCAGTATTTT. Encoded protein: CACGTDFTDTQYF. Drawing the rest from reference TRBV30 and TRBJ2-3, the complete variable domain is SQTIHQWPATLVQPVGSPLSLECTVEGTSNPNLYWYRQAAGRGLQLLFYSVGIGQISSEVPQNLSASRPQDRQFILSSKKLLLSDSGFYLCACGTDFTDTQYFGPGTRLTVL.

The chain has TRBV30 and TRBJ2-2, with D tentatively TRBD1 (6 bases). CDR3 length: 14 residues. The germline CDR1 and CDR2 sequences are GTSNPN and SVGIG (reference sequence). The V end was cut by 0 bases, the J end by 2 bases, with 7 bases between. The CDR3 here is CAWSVQGNTGELFF. For the CDR3, the DNA is TGTGCCTGGAGTGTACAGGGAAACACCGGGGAGCTGTTTTTT.

The V gene is TRBV5-1, the J gene TRBJ2-7, with D perhaps TRBD1 (7 bases). CDR1 and CDR2 from the germline V gene are SGHRS and YFSETQ. Trimming stripped 4 bases from V and 3 bases from J, with 11 bases between. The CDR3 spans 13 residues. CDR3 nucleotides: TGCGCCAGCAGCGCGGGACAGAACTACGAGCAGTACTTC. This encodes CASSAGQNYEQYF. The entire variable domain, with the rest obtained from reference TRBV5-1 and TRBJ2-7, is as follows: KAGVTQTPRYLIKTRGQQVTLSCSPISGHRSVSWYQQTPGQGLQFLFEYFSETQRNKGNFPGRFSGRQFSNSRSEMNVSTLELGDSALYLCASSAGQNYEQYFGPGTRLTVT.

This chain links TRBV6-1 with TRBJ1-1, with D unresolved. The CDR3 totals 12 residues. Trimming took off 2 bases at V and 9 bases at J, with 10 bases between the two ends. CDR1 MNHNS and CDR2 SASEGT come from the germline V gene. In nucleotides, the CDR3 is TGTGCCAGCAGTGAACTGGAAGTCAAAGCTTTCTTT. Protein: CASSELEVKAFF.

This chain connects TRBV27 to TRBJ2-7; the D gene is possibly TRBD1 (6 bases). This CDR3 has 13 amino acids. V was cut by 6 bases and J by 6 bases, with 15 bases left in between. Germline CDR1 MNHEY, CDR2 SMNVEV (reference sequence). CDR3 coding DNA: TGTGCCAGCAGAAACAGGGACACCGGCGAGCAGTACTTC. Its translation is CASRNRDTGEQYF.

The chain uses TRBV6-5 and TRBJ2-7; 7 bases line up with TRBD1. Germline V gives CDR1 MNHEY, CDR2 SVGAGI. The V and J ends lost 0 bases and 0 bases, in that order; junction bases with no gene match: 5. The CDR3 spans 16 residues. CDR3: CASSYSAQGSSYEQYF. The CDR3 DNA follows: TGTGCCAGCAGTTACTCGGCACAGGGGAGCTCCTACGAGCAGTACTTC.

This clone was found once. The chain couples TRBV18 to TRBJ2-5; D is ambiguous. CDR1 is KGHSH and CDR2 is LQKENI in the germline V gene. This CDR3 is 15 amino acids long. Between the trimmed V and J ends, which lost 3 bases and 5 bases, there was a span of 16 bases. CDR3 region: CASSPQRGLRETQYF. The CDR3 nucleotides are TGTGCCAGCTCACCCCAACGAGGTCTCCGGGAGACCCAGTACTTC.

This clone was detected only once. The rearrangement joins TRBV7-6 to TRBJ2-5; D gene ambiguous. Deletions cut 0 bases from V and 2 bases from J, with 13 bases between. CDR1 and CDR2 (germline): SGHVS, FNYEAQ. The CDR3 runs to 16 residues. The CDR3 loop is CASSLAVGFLQETQYF. CDR3 DNA: TGTGCCAGCAGCTTAGCGGTTGGGTTTTTGCAAGAGACCCAGTACTTC.